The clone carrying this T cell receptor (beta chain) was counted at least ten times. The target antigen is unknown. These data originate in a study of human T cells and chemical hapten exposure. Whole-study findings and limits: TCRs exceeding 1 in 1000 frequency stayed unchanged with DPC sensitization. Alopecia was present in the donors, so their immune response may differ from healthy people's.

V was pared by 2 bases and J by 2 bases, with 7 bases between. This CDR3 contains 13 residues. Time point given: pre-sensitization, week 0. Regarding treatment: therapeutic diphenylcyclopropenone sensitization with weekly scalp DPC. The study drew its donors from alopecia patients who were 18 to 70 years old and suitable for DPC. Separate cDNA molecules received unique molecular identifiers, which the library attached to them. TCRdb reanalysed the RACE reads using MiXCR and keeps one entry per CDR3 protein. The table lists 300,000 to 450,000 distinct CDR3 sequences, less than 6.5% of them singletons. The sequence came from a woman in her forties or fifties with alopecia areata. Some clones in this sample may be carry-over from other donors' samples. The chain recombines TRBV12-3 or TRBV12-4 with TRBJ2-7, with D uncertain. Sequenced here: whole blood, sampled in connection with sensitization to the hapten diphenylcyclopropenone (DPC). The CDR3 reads CASSLNGPYEQYF. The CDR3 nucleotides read TGTGCCAGCAGTTTAAACGGCCCCTACGAGCAGTACTTC.